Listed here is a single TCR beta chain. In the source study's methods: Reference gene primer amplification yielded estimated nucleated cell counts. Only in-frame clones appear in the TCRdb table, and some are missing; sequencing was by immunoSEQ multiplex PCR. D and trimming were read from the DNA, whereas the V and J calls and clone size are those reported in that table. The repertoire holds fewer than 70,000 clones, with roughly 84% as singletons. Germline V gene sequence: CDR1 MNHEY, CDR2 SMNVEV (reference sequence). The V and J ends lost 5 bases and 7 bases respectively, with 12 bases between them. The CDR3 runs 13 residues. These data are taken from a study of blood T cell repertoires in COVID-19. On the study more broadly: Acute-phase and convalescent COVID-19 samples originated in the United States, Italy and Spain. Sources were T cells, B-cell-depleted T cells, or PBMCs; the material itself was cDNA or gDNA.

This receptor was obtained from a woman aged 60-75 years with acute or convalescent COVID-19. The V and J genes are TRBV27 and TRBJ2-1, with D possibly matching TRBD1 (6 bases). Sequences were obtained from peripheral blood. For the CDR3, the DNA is TGTGCCAGCAGTAGGGGGATTTGGAATGAGCAGTTCTTC. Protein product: CASSRGIWNEQFF.